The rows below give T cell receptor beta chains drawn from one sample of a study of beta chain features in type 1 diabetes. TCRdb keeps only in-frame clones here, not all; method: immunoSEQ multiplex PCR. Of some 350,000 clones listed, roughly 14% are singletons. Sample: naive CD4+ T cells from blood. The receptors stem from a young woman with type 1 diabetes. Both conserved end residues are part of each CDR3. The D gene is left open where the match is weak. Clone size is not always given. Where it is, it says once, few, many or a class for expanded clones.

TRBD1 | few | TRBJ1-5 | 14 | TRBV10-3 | TGTGCCATCAGCCCCACGGGGCGGGACAGGGCACAACATTTT | CAISPTGRDRAQHF
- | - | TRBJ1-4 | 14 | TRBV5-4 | TGTGCCAGCAGCACGGACAGCTATAATGAAAAACTGTTTTTT | CASSTDSYNEKLFF
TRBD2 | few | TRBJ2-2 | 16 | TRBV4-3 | TGCGCCAGCAGCCAAGTTCGCGGGAGATCGGCCGGGGAGCTGTTTTTT | CASSQVRGRSAGELFF
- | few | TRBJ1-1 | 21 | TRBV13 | TGTGCCAGCAGCTTAGGCCTAAGTGTATACGGTGGGGGCAAGCTGAACACTGAAGCTTTCTTT | CASSLGLSVYGGGKLNTEAFF
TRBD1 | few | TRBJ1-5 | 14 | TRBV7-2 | TGTGCCAGCAGCTTAGCACAGGGGGGTCAGCCCCAGCATTTT | CASSLAQGGQPQHF
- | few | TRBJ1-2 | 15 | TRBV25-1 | TGTGCCAGCAGTGAATCGGGACACGGCCTTTATGGCTACACCTTC | CASSESGHGLYGYTF
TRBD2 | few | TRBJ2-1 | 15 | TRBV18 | TGTGCCAGTTCAATCTCTAGCGGGGGCTACAATGAGCAGTTCTTC | CASSISSGGYNEQFF
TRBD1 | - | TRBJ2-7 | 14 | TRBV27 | TGTGCCAGCAGTTTGGCCGACAGGGGCTACGAGCAGTACTTC | CASSLADRGYEQYF
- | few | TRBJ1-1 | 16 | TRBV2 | TGTGCCAGCAGTGAAGCCTTGGGAGGGTCGAACACTGAAGCTTTCTTT | CASSEALGGSNTEAFF
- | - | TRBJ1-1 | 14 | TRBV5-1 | TGCGCCAGCAGCTCCGGGACATTGAACACTGAAGCTTTCTTT | CASSSGTLNTEAFF
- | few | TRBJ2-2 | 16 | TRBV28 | TGTGCCAGCATCCTGGGGAGTCTGAGAAACACCGGGGAGCTGTTTTTT | CASILGSLRNTGELFF
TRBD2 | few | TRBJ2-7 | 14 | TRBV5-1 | TGCGCCAGCAGCTTGGCGCCTAGCGGGAGGGAGCAGTACTTC | CASSLAPSGREQYF
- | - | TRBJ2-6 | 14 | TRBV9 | TGTGCCAGCAGCCCGAGTCCCAGGGCCAACGTCCTGACTTTC | CASSPSPRANVLTF
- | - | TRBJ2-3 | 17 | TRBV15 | TGTGCCACCAGCAGAGCCCCCGTTGGCAGTAGCACAGATACGCAGTATTTT | CATSRAPVGSSTDTQYF
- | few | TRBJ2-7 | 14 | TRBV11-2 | TGTGCCAGCAGCTTAGATGGAGGTGTCTACGAGCAGTACTTC | CASSLDGGVYEQYF
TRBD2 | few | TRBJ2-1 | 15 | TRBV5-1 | TGCGCCAGCAGTGAAACAGGACTAGCTGGGAGTGAGCAGTTCTTC | CASSETGLAGSEQFF
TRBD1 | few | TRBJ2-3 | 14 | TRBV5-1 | TGCGCCAGCAGCTTGCTACAGGGGGCAGATACGCAGTATTTT | CASSLLQGADTQYF
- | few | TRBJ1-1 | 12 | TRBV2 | TGTGCCAGCAGTGTGCAGGGAACTGAAGCTTTCTTT | CASSVQGTEAFF
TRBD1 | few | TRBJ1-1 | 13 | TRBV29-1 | TGCAGCGTTGGGACAGGCAAGAACACTGAAGCTTTCTTT | CSVGTGKNTEAFF
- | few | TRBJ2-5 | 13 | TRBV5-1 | TGCGCCAGCTCTCGCGCCCCCCAAGAGACCCAGTACTTC | CASSRAPQETQYF
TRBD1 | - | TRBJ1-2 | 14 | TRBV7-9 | TGTGCCAGCAGCCGGGACAGTTTTATCGATGGCTACACCTTC | CASSRDSFIDGYTF
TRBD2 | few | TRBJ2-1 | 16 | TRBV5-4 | TGTGCCAGCAGCTTGGGGGGGACTACGTCCTACAATGAACAGTTCTTC | CASSLGGTTSYNEQFF
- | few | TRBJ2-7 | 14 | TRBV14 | TGTGCCAGCAGACCTCTAGGCGGGACCTACGAGCAGTACTTC | CASRPLGGTYEQYF
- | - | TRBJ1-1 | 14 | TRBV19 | TGTGCCAGTAGTACCCCTCCCGACACCACTGAAGCTTTCTTT | CASSTPPDTTEAFF
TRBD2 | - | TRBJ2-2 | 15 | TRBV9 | TGTGCCAGCAGCGCCGGGACTAGAGGCACCGGGGAGCTGTTTTTT | CASSAGTRGTGELFF
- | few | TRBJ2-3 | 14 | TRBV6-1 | TGTGCCAGCAGCAGACTAGGCGAACATGACACGCAGTATTTT | CASSRLGEHDTQYF
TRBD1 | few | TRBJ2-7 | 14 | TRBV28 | TGTGCCAGCAGTCGACCAGACAGGGCGTACGAGCAGTACTTC | CASSRPDRAYEQYF
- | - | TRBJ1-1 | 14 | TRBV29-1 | TGCAGCGTTGGAGGGTTCAGGATGAACACTGAAGCTTTCTTT | CSVGGFRMNTEAFF
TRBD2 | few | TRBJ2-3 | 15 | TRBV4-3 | TGCGCCAGCAGCCAAGGCGGGAGGGCGGGAGATACGCAGTATTTT | CASSQGGRAGDTQYF
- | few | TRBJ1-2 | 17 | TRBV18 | TGTGCCAGCTCACCTAGTTCTGACACCGGATTGAACTATGGCTACACCTTC | CASSPSSDTGLNYGYTF
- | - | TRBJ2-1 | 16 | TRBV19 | TGTGCCAGTAGGCCAGGATCAATTGGAAATTACAATGAGCAGTTCTTC | CASRPGSIGNYNEQFF
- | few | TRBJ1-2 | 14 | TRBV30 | TGTGCCTGGAGGGGTAAGGACAGTCCATATGGCTACACCTTC | CAWRGKDSPYGYTF
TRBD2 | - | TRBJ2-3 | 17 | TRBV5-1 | TGCGCCAGCAGCCCGGGCGGGACTAGCGGGAGTGCGGATACGCAGTATTTT | CASSPGGTSGSADTQYF
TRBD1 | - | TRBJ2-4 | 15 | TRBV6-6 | TGTGCCAGCAGTTATACAGGGGTAGCCAAAAACATTCAGTACTTC | CASSYTGVAKNIQYF
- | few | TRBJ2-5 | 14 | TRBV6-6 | TGTGCCACCCAGGGGAGCGTCGGGCGGGAGACCCAGTACTTC | CATQGSVGRETQYF
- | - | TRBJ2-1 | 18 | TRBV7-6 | TGTGCCAGCAGCTTAGAGGCAGGCTACAGATCTCCTTACAATGAGCAGTTCTTC | CASSLEAGYRSPYNEQFF
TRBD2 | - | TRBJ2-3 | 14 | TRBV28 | TGTGCCAGCAGTTTCCGGCGGGAGGGAGATACGCAGTATTTT | CASSFRREGDTQYF
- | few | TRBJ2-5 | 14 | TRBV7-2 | TGTGCCAGCAGGAAAGCGGACTTCCAAGAGACCCAGTACTTC | CASRKADFQETQYF
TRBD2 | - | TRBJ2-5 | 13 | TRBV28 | TGTGCCAGCAGGACCGGGGGGGGAGAGACCCAGTACTTC | CASRTGGGETQYF
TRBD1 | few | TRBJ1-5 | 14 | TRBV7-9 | TGTGCCAGCAGCTTCGGGACAGGCAATCAGCCCCAGCATTTT | CASSFGTGNQPQHF
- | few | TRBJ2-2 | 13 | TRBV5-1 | TGCGCCAGCAGCTTGGAAGGGGCCGGGGAGCTGTTTTTT | CASSLEGAGELFF
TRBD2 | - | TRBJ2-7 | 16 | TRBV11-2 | TGTGCCAGCAGCTTAGAGAGGGCTAGCGGGACCTACGAGCAGTACTTC | CASSLERASGTYEQYF
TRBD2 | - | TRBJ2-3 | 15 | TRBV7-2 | TGTGCCAGCAGGGGGACTAGCGGGTTCGCAGATACGCAGTATTTT | CASRGTSGFADTQYF
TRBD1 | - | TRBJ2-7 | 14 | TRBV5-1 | TGCGCCAGCAGCCGGGACAGATCCTCCTACGAGCAGTACTTC | CASSRDRSSYEQYF
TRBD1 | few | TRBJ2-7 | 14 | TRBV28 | TGTGCCAGCAGTAGGGGGGACAGGGGATACGAGCAGTACTTC | CASSRGDRGYEQYF
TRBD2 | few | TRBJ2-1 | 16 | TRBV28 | TGTGCCAGCAGGGTAGCGGGAGGCATCTCCTACAATGAGCAGTTCTTC | CASRVAGGISYNEQFF
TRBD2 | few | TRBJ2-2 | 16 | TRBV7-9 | TGTGCCTCGGGGGACCGGACTAGCGGGGACACCGGGGAGCTGTTTTTT | CASGDRTSGDTGELFF
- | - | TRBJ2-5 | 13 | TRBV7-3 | TGTGCCAGCAGCTTAACCAGGGAAGAGACCCAGTACTTC | CASSLTREETQYF
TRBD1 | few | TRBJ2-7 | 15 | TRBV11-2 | TGTGCCAGCAGCTTAAGGGCAGGGGGCTTCTACGAGCAGTACTTC | CASSLRAGGFYEQYF
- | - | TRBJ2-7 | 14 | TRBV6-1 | TGTGCCAGCAGTGAGCGGGGGCCTGATGGGGAGCAGTACTTC | CASSERGPDGEQYF
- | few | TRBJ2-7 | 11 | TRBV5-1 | TGCGCCAGCAGGTTCTTCTACGAGCAGTACTTC | CASRFFYEQYF
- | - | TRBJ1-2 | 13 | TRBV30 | TGTGCCTGGAAAGCAGGTCGTGGCTATGGCTACACCTTC | CAWKAGRGYGYTF
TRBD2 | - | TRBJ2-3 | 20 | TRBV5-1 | TGCGCCAGCAGCTTGGACTATTCTAGCGGGAGGTCGCCGGGCACAGATACGCAGTATTTT | CASSLDYSSGRSPGTDTQYF